These 21 T cell receptor beta chains were all obtained from the same sample, sequenced in a study of cytotoxic CD8 clonotypes in ibrutinib-treated CLL. The repertoire was sequenced with immunoSEQ multiplex PCR; TCRdb's copy has only in-frame clones and lacks some. The sample yields roughly 190,000 clones, 72% seen once. The source was PBMCs, collected after 24 months of ibrutinib treatment. These receptor sequences come from a human donor with chronic lymphocytic leukemia.

In its sample, this clone was seen a few times. The chain uses TRBV5-1 and TRBJ1-1; a possible D gene is TRBD1 (5 bases). The V end lost 4 bases, the J end lost 6 bases, and 10 bases lay between the germline ends. CDR1 SGHRS and CDR2 YFSETQ come from the germline V gene. The CDR3 has 12 residues. This CDR3 reads CASSQGLAEAFF. The CDR3 region has the DNA TGCGCCAGCAGCCAGGGCCTCGCTGAAGCTTTCTTT.

This clone occurred once. At the DNA level, this CDR3 is encoded by other sequences in the same sample as well. The chain couples TRBV30 to TRBJ2-3; 12 bases are a match to TRBD2. Losses at the gene ends were 5 bases for V and 4 bases for J; bases not matched to a gene: 4. The CDR3 runs 14 residues. The germline V gene encodes CDR1 GTSNPN and CDR2 SVGIG (reference sequence). The CDR3 sequence is CAWRLAGAPDTQYF. CDR3 nucleotides: TGTGCCTGGCGACTAGCGGGAGCGCCAGATACGCAGTATTTT. Together with reference TRBV30 and TRBJ2-3, the CDR3 gives the full variable domain: SQTIHQWPATLVQPVGSPLSLECTVEGTSNPNLYWYRQAAGRGLQLLFYSVGIGQISSEVPQNLSASRPQDRQFILSSKKLLLSDSGFYLCAWRLAGAPDTQYFGPGTRLTVL.

The genes are TRBV7-2 and TRBJ1-1, with no clear D. Trimming stripped 5 bases from V and 3 bases from J, with 25 bases between. CDR3 length: 18 residues. Per the germline V gene, CDR1 is SGHTA and CDR2 is FQGNSA. CDR3 loop: CASSGGRNSPFGDTEAFF. DNA for the CDR3: TGTGCCAGCAGCGGAGGACGTAATTCCCCATTTGGTGACACTGAAGCTTTCTTT.

This chain connects TRBV6-1 to TRBJ1-2; a weak D match, TRBD1 (5 bases). Trimming left V 5 bases short and J 5 bases short, with 18 bases between. Germline V lookup: CDR1 MNHNS, CDR2 SASEGT. The CDR3 has 15 amino acids. The CDR3, as DNA: TGTGCCAGCAGTAGACCTTTTGGCAGGGAGTATGGCTACACCTTC. It specifies CASSRPFGREYGYTF.

The chain recombines TRBV10-3 with TRBJ2-2, with 11 nucleotides matching TRBD2. CDR3 length equals 16 residues. The J segment lost 3 bases and the V segment lost 7 bases, leaving 7 bases of the junction unmatched. Per the germline V gene, CDR1 is ENHRY and CDR2 is SYGVKD. CDR3 nucleotide sequence: TGTGCCATCAAAGAACCGGGACTAGCGGACACCGGGGAGCTGTTTTTT. Protein sequence: CAIKEPGLADTGELFF.

This sequence joins TRBV2 and TRBJ2-3; the match to TRBD2 covers 11 bases. The length of the CDR3 is 20 residues. CDR1 SNHLY and CDR2 FYNNEI come from the germline V gene. V was pared by 5 bases and J by 0 bases, with 16 bases of the junction left unmatched. In nucleotides, the CDR3 is TGTGCCAGCAGTACCGCCACTAGCGGGAGCTATGGGTCGAGCACAGATACGCAGTATTTT. Encoded protein: CASSTATSGSYGSSTDTQYF.

The chain uses TRBV18 and TRBJ2-2, with TRBD2 matching 14 bases. The CDR3 totals 16 residues. V lost 2 bases to trimming and J lost 5 bases; unmatched junction nucleotides: 1. Germline V gives CDR1 KGHSH, CDR2 LQKENI. DNA of the CDR3: TGTGCCAGCTCACCAGGGACTAGCGGGAGTACCGGGGAGCTGTTTTTT. Its translation is CASSPGTSGSTGELFF.

This sequence joins TRBV14 and TRBJ2-7, with D uncertain. With 0 bases removed from V and 2 bases from J, the gap between germline ends came to 8 bases. CDR1 is SGHDN and CDR2 is FVKESK in the germline V gene. The CDR3 runs 14 residues. In nucleotides, the CDR3 is TGTGCCAGCAGCCAAGAATGGGGAACCTACGAGCAGTACTTC. This encodes CASSQEWGTYEQYF.

The chain joins TRBV9 to TRBJ2-2; TRBD1 might be the D (5 bases). Trimming took 2 bases from V and 8 from J, leaving 22 bases between them. The germline CDR1 and CDR2 sequences are SGDLS and YYNGEE. This CDR3 has 17 residues. In DNA form, the CDR3 reads TGTGCCAGCAGCGTCCTCGGGTGGGGCAGTCCGAGTGGGGAGCTGTTTTTT. It encodes CASSVLGWGSPSGELFF.

The gene calls are TRBV18 and TRBJ1-5; D unresolved. Trimming removed 2 bases from V and 7 bases from J, with 12 bases in between. The germline V gene has CDR1 KGHSH and CDR2 LQKENI. The length of the CDR3 is 14 residues. The CDR3 spells CASSPGPGVQPQHF. The CDR3 DNA reads TGTGCCAGCTCACCAGGGCCAGGTGTCCAGCCCCAGCATTTT.

J is TRBJ2-7 and V is TRBV2; D call uncertain. Germline-derived CDR1 and CDR2 are SNHLY and FYNNEI. This CDR3 is built from 12 residues. The germline V and J ends were trimmed by 5 bases and 5 bases, with 10 bases remaining between them. DNA for the CDR3: TGTGCCAGCAGTTTTGGTGGGGACGAGCAGTACTTC. Amino acid sequence: CASSFGGDEQYF.

This clone was seen just once. The chain employs TRBV5-1 and TRBJ2-1; 7 nucleotides line up with TRBD1. The length of the CDR3 is 13 residues. CDR1 and CDR2 (germline): SGHRS, YFSETQ. V dropped 0 bases and J dropped 12; count of bases not matched to a gene: 6. The CDR3 coding sequence is TGCGCCAGCAGCTTGGAGGGGACAGTAGGGCAGTTCTTC. Protein: CASSLEGTVGQFF.

V gene TRBV28 combines with J gene TRBJ1-1; TRBD1 agrees at 7 bases. Trimming removed 3 bases from V and 1 base from J; junction bases left unmatched: 5. Germline V gene sequence: CDR1 MDHEN, CDR2 SYDVKM. This CDR3 has 15 amino acids. The CDR3 coding sequence is TGTGCCAGCAGTTTCCTGGACAGGCCGAACACTGAAGCTTTCTTT. This sequence encodes CASSFLDRPNTEAFF.

This clone was observed a single time. V is TRBV5-5 and J is TRBJ1-4, with 11 bases lining up with TRBD1. Germline-derived CDR1 and CDR2 are SGHKS and YYEKEE (reference sequence). This CDR3 contains 14 residues. The V gene end was trimmed by 7 bases and the J gene end by 10 bases; junction bases not matched to a gene: 9. Here the CDR3 DNA reads TGTGCCAGCCACCGGACAGGGGGCAACGGAAAACTGTTTTTT. This encodes CASHRTGGNGKLFF.

The V call is TRBV7-8, the J call TRBJ2-7; tentatively, D is TRBD1 or TRBD2 (5 bases each). This CDR3 has 15 amino acids. Germline CDR1 reads SGHVS; CDR2 reads FQNEAQ. V was cut by 5 bases and J by 5 bases, with 19 bases left in between. CDR3 loop: CASSGNRRFGNEQYF. CDR3 nucleotide sequence: TGTGCCAGCAGCGGAAACAGGCGTTTCGGGAACGAGCAGTACTTC.

V usage is TRBV6-5 and J usage is TRBJ2-7; TRBD1 matches at 8 bases. This CDR3 region has 16 residues. V lost 0 bases and J lost 3; bases outside the gene matches: 7. Germline V lookup: CDR1 MNHEY, CDR2 SVGAGI. Here the CDR3 reads CASSYSRGTGVYEQYF. The CDR3 DNA follows: TGTGCCAGCAGTTACTCCCGGGGGACAGGCGTCTACGAGCAGTACTTC.

V is TRBV11-3 and J is TRBJ1-5; 8 bases agree with TRBD1. This CDR3 has 19 amino acids. The V and J ends lost 0 bases and 7 bases, in that order; junction bases with no gene match: 17. CDR1 and CDR2 (germline): SGHNT, YENEEA. The CDR3 reads CASSLEVRRWQGAWQPQHF. The CDR3 bases are TGTGCCAGCAGCTTAGAGGTCCGTCGGTGGCAGGGGGCATGGCAGCCCCAGCATTTT.

The gene calls are TRBV7-8 and TRBJ2-2; 10 positions match TRBD2. The CDR3 runs 18 residues. With V trimmed by 5 bases and J by 6 bases, 15 bases remained unmatched. Germline V gives CDR1 SGHVS, CDR2 FQNEAQ. The CDR3 region has the DNA TGTGCCAGCAGCCCCCCCCTTCGGCTAGCGGGAGTGGCCGGGGAGCTGTTTTTT. Translated: CASSPPLRLAGVAGELFF.

The chain recombines TRBV4-1 with TRBJ1-5; D unresolved. Germline values: CDR1 MGHRA, CDR2 YSYEKL. V was trimmed by 3 bases and J by 6 bases, leaving 12 bases between them. The CDR3 covers 14 residues. The CDR3 DNA reads as TGCGCCAGCAGCCATACACTACGGGGTCAGCCCCAGCATTTT. Translating it yields CASSHTLRGQPQHF.

CDR3: CSVYQDINTGELFF. CDR3 DNA sequence: TGCAGCGTCTACCAGGACATTAACACCGGGGAGCTGTTTTTT. V and J are TRBV29-1 and TRBJ2-2; maybe TRBD1 (5 bases). The CDR3 length is 14 residues. Trimming stripped 6 bases from V and 2 bases from J, with 13 bases between. Germline V gene data show CDR1 as SQVTM and CDR2 as ANQGSEA.

In nucleotides, the CDR3 is TGCAGCGTTGAAGATCGGGGTTCACCGGCGGGAACCTACGAGCAGTACTTC. Translation: CSVEDRGSPAGTYEQYF. This chain connects TRBV29-1 to TRBJ2-7, with TRBD2 as a possible D gene (6 bases). The CDR3 covers 17 residues. Trimming cost V 0 bases and J 2 bases, with 20 bases left between them. CDR1 is SQVTM, CDR2 ANQGSEA, per germline.